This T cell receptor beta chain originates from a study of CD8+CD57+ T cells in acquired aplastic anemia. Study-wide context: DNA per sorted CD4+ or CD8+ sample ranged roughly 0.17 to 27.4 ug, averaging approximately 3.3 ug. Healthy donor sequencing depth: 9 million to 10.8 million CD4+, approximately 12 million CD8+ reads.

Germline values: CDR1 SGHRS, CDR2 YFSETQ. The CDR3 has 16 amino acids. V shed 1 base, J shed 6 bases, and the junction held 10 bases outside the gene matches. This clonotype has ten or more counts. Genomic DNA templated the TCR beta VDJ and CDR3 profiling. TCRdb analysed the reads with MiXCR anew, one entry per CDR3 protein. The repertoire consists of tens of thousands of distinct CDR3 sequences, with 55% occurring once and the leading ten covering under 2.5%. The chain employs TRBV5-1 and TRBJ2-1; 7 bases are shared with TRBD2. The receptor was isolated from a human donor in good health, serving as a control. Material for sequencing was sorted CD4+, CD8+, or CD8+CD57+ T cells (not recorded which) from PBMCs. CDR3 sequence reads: CASSLMGGRAGNEQFF. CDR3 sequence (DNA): TGCGCCAGCAGCTTGATGGGTGGGAGGGCCGGCAATGAGCAGTTCTTC.